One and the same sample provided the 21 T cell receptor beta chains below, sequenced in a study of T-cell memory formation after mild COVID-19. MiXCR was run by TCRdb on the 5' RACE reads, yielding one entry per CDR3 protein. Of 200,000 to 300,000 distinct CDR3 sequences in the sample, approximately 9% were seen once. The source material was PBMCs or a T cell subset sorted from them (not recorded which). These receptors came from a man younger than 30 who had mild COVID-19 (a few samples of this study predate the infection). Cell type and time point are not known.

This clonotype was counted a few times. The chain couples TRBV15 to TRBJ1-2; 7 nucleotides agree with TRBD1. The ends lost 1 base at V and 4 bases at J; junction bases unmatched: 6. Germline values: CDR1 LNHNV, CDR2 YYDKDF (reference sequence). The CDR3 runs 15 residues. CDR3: CATSRAGGYFYGYTF. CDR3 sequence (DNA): TGTGCCACCAGCAGAGCAGGGGGGTATTTCTATGGCTACACCTTC.

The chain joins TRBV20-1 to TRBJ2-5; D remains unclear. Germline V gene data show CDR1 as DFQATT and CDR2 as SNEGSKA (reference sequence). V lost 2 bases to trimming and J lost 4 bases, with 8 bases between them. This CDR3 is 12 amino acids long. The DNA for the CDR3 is TGCAGTGCTAGATCAGGTGCAGAGACCCAGTACTTC. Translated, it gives CSARSGAETQYF.

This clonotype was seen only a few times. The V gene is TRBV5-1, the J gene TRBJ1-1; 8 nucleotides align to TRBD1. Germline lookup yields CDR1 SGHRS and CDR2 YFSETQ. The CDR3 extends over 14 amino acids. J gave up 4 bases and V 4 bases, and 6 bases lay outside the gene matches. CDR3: CASSADRVATEAFF. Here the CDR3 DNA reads TGCGCCAGCAGCGCGGACAGGGTGGCCACTGAAGCTTTCTTT.

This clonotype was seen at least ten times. CDR3: CASSLGRDRDSPLHF. CDR3 DNA sequence: TGTGCCAGCAGCTTAGGCCGGGACAGGGATTCACCCCTCCACTTT. This chain links TRBV7-2 with TRBJ1-6; 9 positions agree with TRBD1. V shed 1 base and J 8 bases; nucleotides not matched to a gene: 3. Germline V gene sequence: CDR1 SGHTA, CDR2 FQGNSA. The CDR3 runs to 15 residues.

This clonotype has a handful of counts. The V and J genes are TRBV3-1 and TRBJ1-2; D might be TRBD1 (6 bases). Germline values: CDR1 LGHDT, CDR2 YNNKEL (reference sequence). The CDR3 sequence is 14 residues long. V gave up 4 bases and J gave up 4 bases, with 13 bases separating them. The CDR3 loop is CASSLPGQSYGYTF. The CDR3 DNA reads TGTGCCAGCAGCCTACCTGGACAGAGCTATGGCTACACCTTC.

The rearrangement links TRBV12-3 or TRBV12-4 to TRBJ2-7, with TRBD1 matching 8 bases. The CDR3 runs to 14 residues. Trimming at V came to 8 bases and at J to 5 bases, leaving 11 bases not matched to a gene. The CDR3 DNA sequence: TGTGCCAGCCAAATCTCCGGGACAGGCCACGAGCAGTACTTC. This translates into CASQISGTGHEQYF.

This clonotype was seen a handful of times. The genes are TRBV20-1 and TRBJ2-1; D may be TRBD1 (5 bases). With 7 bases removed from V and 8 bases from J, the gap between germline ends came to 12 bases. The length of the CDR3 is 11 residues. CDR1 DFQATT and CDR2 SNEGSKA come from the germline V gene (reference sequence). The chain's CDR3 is CSGSRVHEQFF. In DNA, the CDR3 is TGCAGTGGGAGCAGGGTACATGAGCAGTTCTTC.

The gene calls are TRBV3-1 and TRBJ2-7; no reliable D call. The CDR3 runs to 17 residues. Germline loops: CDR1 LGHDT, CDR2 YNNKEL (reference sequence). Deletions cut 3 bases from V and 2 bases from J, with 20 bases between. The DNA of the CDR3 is TGTGCCAGCAGCCACGCTCCCGATCCCGCCTTACCCTACGAGCAGTACTTC. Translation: CASSHAPDPALPYEQYF.

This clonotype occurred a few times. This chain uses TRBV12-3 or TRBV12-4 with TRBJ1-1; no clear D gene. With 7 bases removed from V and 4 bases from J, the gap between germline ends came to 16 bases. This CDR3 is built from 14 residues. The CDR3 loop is CASTPSPGVTEAFF. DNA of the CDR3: TGTGCCAGCACCCCGTCCCCGGGAGTCACTGAAGCTTTCTTT.

The CDR3 loop is CASSDLLRDRFNEKLFF. In DNA, the CDR3 is TGTGCCAGCAGTGACCTACTTCGGGACAGATTTAATGAAAAACTGTTTTTT. This chain uses TRBV6-1 with TRBJ1-4; 7 positions match TRBD1. The CDR3 runs 17 residues. Looked up from germline, CDR1 is MNHNS and CDR2 is SASEGT. V shed 3 bases, J shed 4 bases, and the junction held 11 bases outside the gene matches.

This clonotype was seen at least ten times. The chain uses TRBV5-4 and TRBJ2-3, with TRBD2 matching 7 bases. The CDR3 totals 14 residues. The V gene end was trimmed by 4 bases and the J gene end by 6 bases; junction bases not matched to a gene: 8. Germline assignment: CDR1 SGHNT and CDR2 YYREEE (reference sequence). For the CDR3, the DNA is TGTGCCAGCAGCAGGCCCGAGGGAGGGGATACGCAGTATTTT. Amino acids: CASSRPEGGDTQYF.

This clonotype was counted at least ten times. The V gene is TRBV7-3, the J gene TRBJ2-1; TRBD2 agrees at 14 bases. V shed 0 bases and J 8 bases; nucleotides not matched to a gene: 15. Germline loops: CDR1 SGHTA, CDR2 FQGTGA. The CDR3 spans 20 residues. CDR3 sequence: CASSLTMGLAGEGMGDEQFF. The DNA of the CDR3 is TGTGCCAGCAGCTTAACCATGGGACTAGCGGGGGAGGGCATGGGAGATGAGCAGTTCTTC.

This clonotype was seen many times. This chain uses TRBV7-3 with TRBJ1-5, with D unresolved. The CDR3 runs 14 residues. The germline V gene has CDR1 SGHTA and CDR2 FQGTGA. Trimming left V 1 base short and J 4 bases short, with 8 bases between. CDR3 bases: TGTGCCAGCAGCTTAAGGGGTGGAAATCAGCCCCAGCATTTT. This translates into CASSLRGGNQPQHF.

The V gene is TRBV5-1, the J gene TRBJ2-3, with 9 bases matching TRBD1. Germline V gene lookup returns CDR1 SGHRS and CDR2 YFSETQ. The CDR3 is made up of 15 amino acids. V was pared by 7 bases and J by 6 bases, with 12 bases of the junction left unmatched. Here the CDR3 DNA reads TGCGCCAGCCAAACCGGGACAGGGAATTCCGATACGCAGTATTTT. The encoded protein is CASQTGTGNSDTQYF.

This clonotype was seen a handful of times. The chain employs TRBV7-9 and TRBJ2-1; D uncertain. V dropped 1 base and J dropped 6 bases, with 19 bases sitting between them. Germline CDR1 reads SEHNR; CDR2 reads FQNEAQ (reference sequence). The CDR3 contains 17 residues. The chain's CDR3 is CASSLGVSASNANEQFF. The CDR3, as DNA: TGTGCCAGCAGCTTAGGGGTTTCCGCCTCGAATGCCAATGAGCAGTTCTTC. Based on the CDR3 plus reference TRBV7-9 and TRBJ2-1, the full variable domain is DTGVSQNPRHKITKRGQNVTFRCDPISEHNRLYWYRQTLGQGPEFLTYFQNEAQLEKSRLLSDRFSAERPKGSFSTLEIQRTEQGDSAMYLCASSLGVSASNANEQFFGPGTRLTVL.

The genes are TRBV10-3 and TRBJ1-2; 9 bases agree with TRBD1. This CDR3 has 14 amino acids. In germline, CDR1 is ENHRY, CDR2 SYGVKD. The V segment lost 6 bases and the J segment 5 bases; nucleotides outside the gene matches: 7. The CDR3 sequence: CAISVGQGEYGYTF. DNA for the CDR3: TGTGCCATCAGCGTGGGACAGGGAGAATATGGCTACACCTTC.

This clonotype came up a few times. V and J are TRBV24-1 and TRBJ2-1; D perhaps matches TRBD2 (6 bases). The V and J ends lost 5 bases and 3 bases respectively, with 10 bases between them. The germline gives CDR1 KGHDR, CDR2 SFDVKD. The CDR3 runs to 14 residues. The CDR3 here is CATSGGLLYNEQFF. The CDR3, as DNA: TGTGCCACCAGTGGGGGACTCCTCTACAATGAGCAGTTCTTC.

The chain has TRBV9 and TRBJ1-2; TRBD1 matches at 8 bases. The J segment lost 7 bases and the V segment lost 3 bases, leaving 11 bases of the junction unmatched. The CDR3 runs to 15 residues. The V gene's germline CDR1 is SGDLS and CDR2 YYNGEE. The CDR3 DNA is TGTGCCAGCAGCGACAGAAAACAGGGGGTTGGTGGCTACACCTTC. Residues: CASSDRKQGVGGYTF. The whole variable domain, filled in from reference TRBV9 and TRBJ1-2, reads DSGVTQTPKHLITATGQRVTLRCSPRSGDLSVYWYQQSLDQGLQFLIQYYNGEERAKGNILERFSAQQFPDLHSELNLSSLELGDSALYFCASSDRKQGVGGYTFGSGTRLTVV.

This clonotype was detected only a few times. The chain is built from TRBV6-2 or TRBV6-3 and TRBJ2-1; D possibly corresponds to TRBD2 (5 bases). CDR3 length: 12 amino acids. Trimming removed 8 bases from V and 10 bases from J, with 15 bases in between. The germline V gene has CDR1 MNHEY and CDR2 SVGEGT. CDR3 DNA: TGTGCCAGCCGTCAGGCTAGCAGGGAGCAGTTCTTC. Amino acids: CASRQASREQFF.

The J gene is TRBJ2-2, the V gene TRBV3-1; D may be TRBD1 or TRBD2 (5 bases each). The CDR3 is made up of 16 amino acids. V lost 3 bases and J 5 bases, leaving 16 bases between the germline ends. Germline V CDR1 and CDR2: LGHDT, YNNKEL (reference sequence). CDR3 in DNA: TGTGCCAGCAGCCAGATTGGGACCCTACTTACCGGGGAGCTGTTTTTT. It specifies CASSQIGTLLTGELFF.

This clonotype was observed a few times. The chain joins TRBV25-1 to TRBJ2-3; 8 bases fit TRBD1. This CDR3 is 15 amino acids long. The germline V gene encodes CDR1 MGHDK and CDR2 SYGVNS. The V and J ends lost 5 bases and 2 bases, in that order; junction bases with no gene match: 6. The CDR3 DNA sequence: TGTGCCAGCAGTAGGACAGGGCATTACACAGATACGCAGTATTTT. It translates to CASSRTGHYTDTQYF.